The rows below give T cell receptor beta chains drawn from one sample of a study of CD8+CD57+ T cells in acquired aplastic anemia. From the reads, TCRdb called clonotypes with MiXCR, one entry per CDR3 protein. The sample yields approximately 170,000 distinct CDR3 sequences, more than 45% seen once. Sequences were obtained from sorted CD4+, CD8+, or CD8+CD57+ T cells (not recorded which) from PBMCs. The receptors here all came from a human donor with aplastic anemia. The CDR3 runs from the conserved cysteine through the conserved F or W. A D gene is named only where the DNA matches it firmly. Clone size is shown for a subset of rows, as once, few, many or a class of expanded clone.

CDR3,DNA,J,D,size,length,V
CAWSPGQATNEKLFF,TGTGCCTGGAGTCCCGGACAGGCAACTAATGAAAAACTGTTTTTT,TRBJ1-4,TRBD1,few,15,TRBV30
CASSNGWGYTF,TGTGCCAGCAGCAATGGTTGGGGCTACACCTTC,TRBJ1-2,NA,many,11,TRBV6-1
CSVEEYGEQFF,TGCAGCGTTGAAGAATACGGGGAGCAGTTCTTC,TRBJ2-1,NA,NA,11,TRBV29-1
CASSENRGRFEKLFF,TGTGCCAGCAGTGAAAACCGGGGTAGATTTGAAAAACTGTTTTTT,TRBJ1-4,NA,few,15,TRBV6-1
CASSYSSWGLSYNEQFF,TGTGCCAGCAGTTACTCGAGTTGGGGGCTCTCCTACAATGAGCAGTTCTTC,TRBJ2-1,NA,NA,17,TRBV6-2/TRBV6-3
CASSQDSRGQFF,TGCGCCAGCAGCCAAGATAGCCGGGGGCAGTTCTTC,TRBJ2-1,NA,many,12,TRBV4-3
CASSIIVGELFF,TGTGCCAGTAGTATTATAGTCGGGGAGCTGTTTTTT,TRBJ2-2,NA,NA,12,TRBV19
CSARDVTGGNQPQHF,TGCAGTGCTAGAGACGTGACAGGGGGGAATCAGCCCCAGCATTTT,TRBJ1-5,TRBD1,many,15,TRBV20-1
CASRLGVRSYNEQFF,TGTGCCAGTAGGTTGGGAGTTCGCTCCTACAATGAGCAGTTCTTC,TRBJ2-1,NA,many,15,TRBV19
CASRGQGPLPNYGYTF,TGTGCCAGCAGGGGACAGGGGCCACTACCGAACTATGGCTACACCTTC,TRBJ1-2,TRBD1,once,16,TRBV6-1
CASSPRLAETQYF,TGTGCCAGCAGCCCTCGACTAGCTGAGACCCAGTACTTC,TRBJ2-5,TRBD2,NA,13,TRBV7-2
CASSLAGGTTDTQYF,TGTGCCAGCAGTTTGGCGGGGGGAACCACAGATACGCAGTATTTT,TRBJ2-3,TRBD2,many,15,TRBV12-3/TRBV12-4
CASSEGGAGGVETQYF,TGTGCCAGCAGTGAAGGTGGAGCGGGAGGAGTGGAGACCCAGTACTTC,TRBJ2-5,TRBD2,many,16,TRBV25-1
CASRTLQGPSYEQYF,TGTGCCAGCAGGACATTACAGGGTCCCTCCTACGAGCAGTACTTC,TRBJ2-7,NA,few,15,TRBV19
CASSEGRLCSGNTIYF,TGTGCCAGCAGTGAGGGGAGGCTGTGCTCTGGAAACACCATATATTTT,TRBJ1-3,NA,NA,16,TRBV2
CATSEERTSGSSGANVLTF,TGTGCCACCAGCGAAGAGAGGACTAGCGGTAGCTCTGGGGCCAACGTCCTGACTTTC,TRBJ2-6,TRBD2,NA,19,TRBV24-1
CASRRSQERNTEAFF,TGTGCCAGCCGCCGGAGCCAGGAGCGGAACACTGAAGCTTTCTTT,TRBJ1-1,NA,few,15,TRBV19
CASSERDSPSYEQYF,TGTGCCAGCAGTGAGAGGGACAGCCCATCCTACGAGCAGTACTTC,TRBJ2-7,TRBD1,few,15,TRBV10-3
CAIRDTGDGEKLFF,TGTGCCATCAGGGACACAGGGGACGGGGAAAAACTGTTTTTT,TRBJ1-4,TRBD1,many,14,TRBV10-3
CASSEARTGKEKLFF,TGTGCCAGCAGTGAAGCCCGGACAGGGAAAGAAAAACTGTTTTTT,TRBJ1-4,TRBD1,many,15,TRBV2
CASSEGRVEQYF,TGTGCCAGCAGCGAAGGACGCGTCGAGCAGTACTTC,TRBJ2-7,NA,NA,12,TRBV7-2
CSARRGGADTGELFF,TGCAGTGCTAGGAGGGGGGGGGCGGACACCGGGGAGCTGTTTTTT,TRBJ2-2,NA,many,15,TRBV20-1
CAISAAGTGGSEQYF,TGTGCCATCAGTGCCGCCGGGACAGGGGGCAGTGAGCAGTACTTC,TRBJ2-7,TRBD1,few,15,TRBV10-3
CASSQGGGGVGETQYF,TGTGCCAGCAGCCAGGGGGGTGGCGGGGTGGGGGAGACCCAGTACTTC,TRBJ2-5,NA,many,16,TRBV7-2
CASSIGGVGNQPQHF,TGTGCCAGTAGTATCGGCGGGGTTGGCAATCAGCCCCAGCATTTT,TRBJ1-5,NA,many,15,TRBV19
CASSLMGGVNEQFF,TGCGCCAGCAGCTTGATGGGAGGGGTCAATGAGCAGTTCTTC,TRBJ2-1,TRBD2,many,14,TRBV5-1
CASSLATPTYQETQYF,TGTGCCAGCAGTTTAGCTACACCAACGTACCAAGAGACCCAGTACTTC,TRBJ2-5,NA,many,16,TRBV12-3/TRBV12-4
CASRTSTDTQYF,TGCGCCAGCAGAACTAGCACAGATACGCAGTATTTT,TRBJ2-3,NA,many,12,TRBV5-1
CASSLGGANTEAFF,TGTGCCAGCAGCTTAGGGGGGGCGAACACTGAAGCTTTCTTT,TRBJ1-1,NA,many,14,TRBV5-4
CASRGPGVTF,TGTGCCAGTAGGGGGCCAGGGGTGACTTTC,TRBJ2-6,TRBD1,NA,10,TRBV7-8
CASSVGLADYEQYF,TGTGCCAGCAGCGTCGGGCTAGCTGACTACGAGCAGTACTTC,TRBJ2-7,NA,NA,14,TRBV9
CASSPLGYEQYF,TGTGCCAGCAGTCCCCTGGGTTACGAGCAGTACTTC,TRBJ2-7,NA,NA,12,TRBV6-2/TRBV6-3
CASSLGDYQETQYF,TGTGCCAGCAGCCTAGGGGACTACCAAGAGACCCAGTACTTC,TRBJ2-5,NA,NA,14,TRBV9
CASLGDGNTDTQYF,TGTGCCAGCCTCGGTGACGGGAACACAGATACGCAGTATTTT,TRBJ2-3,NA,NA,14,TRBV2
CASSEWDLGNNEKLFF,TGTGCCAGCAGTGAATGGGACCTTGGGAATAATGAAAAACTGTTTTTT,TRBJ1-4,NA,NA,16,TRBV25-1
CASSLRDRSPSYNEQFF,TGTGCCAGCAGCTTAAGGGATCGGTCTCCCTCCTACAATGAGCAGTTCTTC,TRBJ2-1,NA,many,17,TRBV7-3
CASSHRTGTRGLNTEAFF,TGTGCCAGCAGCCATCGGACAGGGACGAGGGGGTTGAACACTGAAGCTTTCTTT,TRBJ1-1,TRBD1,NA,18,TRBV14
CSARDTGKDFPYTF,TGCAGTGCTAGAGATACAGGGAAGGATTTTCCCTACACCTTC,TRBJ1-2,NA,NA,14,TRBV20-1
CASSMDRGLDTQYF,TGTGCCAGTAGCATGGACAGGGGGCTCGATACGCAGTATTTT,TRBJ2-3,TRBD1,NA,14,TRBV19
CASTVSLPETQYF,TGTGCCAGCACCGTCTCCCTCCCAGAGACCCAGTACTTC,TRBJ2-5,NA,NA,13,TRBV2
CASSLVAAGHYGYTF,TGTGCCAGCAGCTTAGTCGCGGCAGGTCACTATGGCTACACCTTC,TRBJ1-2,NA,NA,15,TRBV7-9
CASIVGRQPYGYTF,TGTGCCAGCATCGTCGGCCGACAACCATATGGCTACACCTTC,TRBJ1-2,NA,NA,14,TRBV25-1
CASSEDGRGPSEDTQYF,TGTGCCAGCAGTGAAGACGGGAGGGGCCCCTCTGAAGATACGCAGTATTTT,TRBJ2-3,TRBD2,once,17,TRBV25-1
CATSSGWTDLNSPLHF,TGTGCCACCAGCAGTGGGTGGACAGATTTAAATTCACCCCTCCACTTT,TRBJ1-6,NA,NA,16,TRBV15
CASSASGQGYGYTF,TGTGCCAGCAGTGCATCGGGACAGGGCTATGGCTACACCTTC,TRBJ1-2,TRBD1,NA,14,TRBV28